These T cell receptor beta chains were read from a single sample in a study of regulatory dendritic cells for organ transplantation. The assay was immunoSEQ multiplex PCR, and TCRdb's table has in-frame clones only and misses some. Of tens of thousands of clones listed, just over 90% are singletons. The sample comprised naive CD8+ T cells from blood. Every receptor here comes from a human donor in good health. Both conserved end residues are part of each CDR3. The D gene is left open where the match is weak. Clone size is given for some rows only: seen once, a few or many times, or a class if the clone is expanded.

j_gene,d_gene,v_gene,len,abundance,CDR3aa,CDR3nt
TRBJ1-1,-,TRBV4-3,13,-,CASSQTGNTEAFF,TGCGCCAGCAGCCAAACGGGAAACACTGAAGCTTTCTTT
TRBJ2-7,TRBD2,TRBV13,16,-,CASSSFSSGGADEQYF,TGTGCCAGCAGCTCCTTTAGTAGCGGGGGGGCCGACGAGCAGTACTTC
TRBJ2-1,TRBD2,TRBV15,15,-,CATSIAGGAGNEQFF,TGTGCCACCAGCATCGCGGGGGGGGCGGGCAATGAGCAGTTCTTC
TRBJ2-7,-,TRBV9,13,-,CASSVVTSGEQYF,TGTGCCAGCAGCGTAGTGACTTCGGGCGAGCAGTACTTC
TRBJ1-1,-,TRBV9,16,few,CASSVVGRGKNTEAFF,TGTGCCAGCAGCGTAGTAGGGAGGGGGAAGAACACTGAAGCTTTCTTT
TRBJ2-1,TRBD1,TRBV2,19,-,CAIREPPPVDRGSYNEQFF,TGTGCCATCCGTGAACCCCCACCCGTTGACAGGGGCTCCTACAATGAGCAGTTCTTC
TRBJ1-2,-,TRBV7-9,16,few,CASSLRTPRGLRGYTF,TGTGCCAGCAGCCTACGGACACCAAGAGGATTGCGGGGCTACACCTTC
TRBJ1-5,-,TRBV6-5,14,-,CASRPPGANQPQHF,TGTGCCAGCAGACCCCCGGGGGCGAATCAGCCCCAGCATTTT
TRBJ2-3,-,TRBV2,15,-,CASSDPLARTDTQYF,TGTGCCAGCAGTGACCCCCTCGCGAGGACAGATACGCAGTATTTT
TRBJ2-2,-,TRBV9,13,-,CASMVGYTGELFF,TGTGCCAGTATGGTAGGATACACCGGGGAGCTGTTTTTT
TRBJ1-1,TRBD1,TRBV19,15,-,CASSQTGGLGAEAFF,TGTGCCAGTAGTCAGACAGGGGGTTTAGGGGCTGAAGCTTTCTTT
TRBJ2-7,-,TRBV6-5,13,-,CASSSRIFYEQYF,TGTGCCAGCAGTTCCAGAATATTCTACGAGCAGTACTTC
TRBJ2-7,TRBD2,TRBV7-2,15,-,CASSSLAGGPYEQYF,TGTGCCAGCAGCTCGCTAGCGGGGGGCCCCTACGAGCAGTACTTC
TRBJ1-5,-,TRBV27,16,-,CASSLSGSPQGQPQHF,TGTGCCAGCAGTTTATCAGGTAGTCCCCAAGGTCAGCCCCAGCATTTT
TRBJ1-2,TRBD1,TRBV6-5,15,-,CASSYSTTGSNGYTF,TGTGCCAGCAGTTACTCTACGACAGGGAGTAATGGCTACACCTTC